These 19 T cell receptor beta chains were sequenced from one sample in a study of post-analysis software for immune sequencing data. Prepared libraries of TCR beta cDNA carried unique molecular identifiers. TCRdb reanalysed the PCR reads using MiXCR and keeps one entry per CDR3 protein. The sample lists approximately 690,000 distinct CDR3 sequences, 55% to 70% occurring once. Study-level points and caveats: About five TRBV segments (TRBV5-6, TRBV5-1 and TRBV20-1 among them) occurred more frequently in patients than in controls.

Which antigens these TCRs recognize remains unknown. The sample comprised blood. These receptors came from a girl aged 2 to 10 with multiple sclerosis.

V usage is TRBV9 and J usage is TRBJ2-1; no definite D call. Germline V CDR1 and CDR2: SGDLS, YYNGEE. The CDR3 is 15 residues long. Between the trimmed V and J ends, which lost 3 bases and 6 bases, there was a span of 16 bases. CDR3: CASSATPTTPNEQFF. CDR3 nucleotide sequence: TGTGCCAGCAGCGCGACTCCTACCACTCCCAATGAGCAGTTCTTC.

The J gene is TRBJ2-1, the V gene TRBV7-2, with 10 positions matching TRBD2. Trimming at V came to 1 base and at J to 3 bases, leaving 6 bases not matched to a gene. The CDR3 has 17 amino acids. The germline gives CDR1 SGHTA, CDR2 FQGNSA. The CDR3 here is CASSLGASGGNYNEQFF. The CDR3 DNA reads TGTGCCAGCAGCTTAGGGGCTAGCGGGGGTAACTACAATGAGCAGTTCTTC.

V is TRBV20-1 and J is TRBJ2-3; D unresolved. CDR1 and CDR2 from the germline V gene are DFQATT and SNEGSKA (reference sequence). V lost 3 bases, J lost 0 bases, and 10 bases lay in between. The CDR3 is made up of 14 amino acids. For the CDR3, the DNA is TGCAGTGCTAGTTCTTTGGGTAGCACAGATACGCAGTATTTT. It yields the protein CSASSLGSTDTQYF.

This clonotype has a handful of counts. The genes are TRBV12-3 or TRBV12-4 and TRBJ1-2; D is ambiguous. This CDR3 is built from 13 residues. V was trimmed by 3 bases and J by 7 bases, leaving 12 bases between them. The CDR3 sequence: CASSLKLFGGYTF. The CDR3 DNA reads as TGTGCCAGCAGTTTGAAATTGTTCGGTGGCTACACCTTC.

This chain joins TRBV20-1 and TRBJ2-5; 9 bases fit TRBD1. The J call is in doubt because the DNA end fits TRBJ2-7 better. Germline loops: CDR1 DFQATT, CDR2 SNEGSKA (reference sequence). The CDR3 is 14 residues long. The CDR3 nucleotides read TGCAGTGCTAGAGATCACAGGGGGCTTAACGAGCAGTACTTC. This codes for CSARDHRGLNEQYF.

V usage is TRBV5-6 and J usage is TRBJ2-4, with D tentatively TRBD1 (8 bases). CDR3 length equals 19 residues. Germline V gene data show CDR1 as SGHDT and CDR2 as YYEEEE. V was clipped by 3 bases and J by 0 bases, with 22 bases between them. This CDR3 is CASSSLGQGGTLAKNIQYF. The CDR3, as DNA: TGTGCCAGCAGCTCCCTCGGACAGGGAGGGACCTTAGCCAAAAACATTCAGTACTTC.

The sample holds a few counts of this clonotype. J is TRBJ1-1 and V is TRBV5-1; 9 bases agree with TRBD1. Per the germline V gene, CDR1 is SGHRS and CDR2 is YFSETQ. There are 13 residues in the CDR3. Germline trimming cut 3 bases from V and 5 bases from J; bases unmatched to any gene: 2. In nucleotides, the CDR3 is TGCGCCAGCAGCTGGACAGGGGTTACTGAAGCTTTCTTT. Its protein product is CASSWTGVTEAFF.

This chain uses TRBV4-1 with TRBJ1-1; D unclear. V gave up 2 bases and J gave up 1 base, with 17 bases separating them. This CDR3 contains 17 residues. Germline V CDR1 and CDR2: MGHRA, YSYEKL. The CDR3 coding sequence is TGCGCCAGCAGCCAACTTCTTACTAGTACGGGGAACACTGAAGCTTTCTTT. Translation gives CASSQLLTSTGNTEAFF.

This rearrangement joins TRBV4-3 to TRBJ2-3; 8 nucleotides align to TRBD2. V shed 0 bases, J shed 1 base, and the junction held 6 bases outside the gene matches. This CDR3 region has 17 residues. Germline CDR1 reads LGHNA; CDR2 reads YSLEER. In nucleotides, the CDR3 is TGCGCCAGCAGCCAAGAACTTAGCGGGGACTGCACAGATACGCAGTATTTT. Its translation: CASSQELSGDCTDTQYF.

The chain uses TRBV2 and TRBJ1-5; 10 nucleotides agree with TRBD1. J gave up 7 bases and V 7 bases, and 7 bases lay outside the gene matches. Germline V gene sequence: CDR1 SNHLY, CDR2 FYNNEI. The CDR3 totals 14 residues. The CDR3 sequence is CASILDRGAQPQHF. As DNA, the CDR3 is TGTGCCAGCATTCTGGACAGGGGGGCGCAGCCCCAGCATTTT.

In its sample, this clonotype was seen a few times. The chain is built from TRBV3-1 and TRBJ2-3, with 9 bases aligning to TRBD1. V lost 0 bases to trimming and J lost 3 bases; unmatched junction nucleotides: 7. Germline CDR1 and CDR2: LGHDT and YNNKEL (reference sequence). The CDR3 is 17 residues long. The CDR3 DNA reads TGTGCCAGCAGCCAAGACGGGGGGACAGGGTGGACAGATACGCAGTATTTT. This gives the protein CASSQDGGTGWTDTQYF.

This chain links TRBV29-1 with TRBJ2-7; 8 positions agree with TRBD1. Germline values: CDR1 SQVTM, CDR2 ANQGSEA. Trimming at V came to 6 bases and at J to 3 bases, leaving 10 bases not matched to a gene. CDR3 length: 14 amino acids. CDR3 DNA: TGCAGCGTCGCAACCGGGACAGGTAACTACGAGCAGTACTTC. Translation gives CSVATGTGNYEQYF.

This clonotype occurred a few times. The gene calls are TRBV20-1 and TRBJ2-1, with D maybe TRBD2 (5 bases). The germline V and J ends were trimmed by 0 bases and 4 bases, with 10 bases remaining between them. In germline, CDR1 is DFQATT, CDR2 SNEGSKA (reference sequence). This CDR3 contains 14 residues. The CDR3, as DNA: TGCAGTGCTAGAGAGGCTAGCATATACAATGAGCAGTTCTTC. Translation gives CSAREASIYNEQFF.

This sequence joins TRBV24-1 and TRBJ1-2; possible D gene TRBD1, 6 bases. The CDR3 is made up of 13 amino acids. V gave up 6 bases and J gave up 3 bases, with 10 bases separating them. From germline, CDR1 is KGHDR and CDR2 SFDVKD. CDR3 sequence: CATSLTGDYGYTF. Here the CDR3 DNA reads TGTGCCACCAGTCTGACAGGCGACTATGGCTACACCTTC.

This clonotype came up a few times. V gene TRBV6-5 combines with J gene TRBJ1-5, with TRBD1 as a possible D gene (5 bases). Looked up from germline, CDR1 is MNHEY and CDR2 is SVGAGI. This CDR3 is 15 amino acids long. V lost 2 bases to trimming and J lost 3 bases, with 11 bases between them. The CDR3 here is CASSYDGAPNQPQHF. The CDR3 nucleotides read TGTGCCAGCAGTTACGACGGGGCGCCCAATCAGCCCCAGCATTTT.

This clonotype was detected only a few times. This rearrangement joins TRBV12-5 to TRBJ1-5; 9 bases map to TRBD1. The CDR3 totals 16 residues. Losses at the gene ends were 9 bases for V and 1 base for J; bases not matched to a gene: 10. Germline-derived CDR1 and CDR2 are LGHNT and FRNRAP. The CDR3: CASGFGTGGSNQPQHF. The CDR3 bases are TGTGCTAGCGGGTTTGGCACAGGGGGCAGCAATCAGCCCCAGCATTTT.

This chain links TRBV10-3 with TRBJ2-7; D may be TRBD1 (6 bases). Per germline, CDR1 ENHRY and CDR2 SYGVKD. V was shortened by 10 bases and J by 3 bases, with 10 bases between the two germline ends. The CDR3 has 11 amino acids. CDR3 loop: CATRGGYEQYF. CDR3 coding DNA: TGTGCCACCAGAGGGGGCTACGAGCAGTACTTC.

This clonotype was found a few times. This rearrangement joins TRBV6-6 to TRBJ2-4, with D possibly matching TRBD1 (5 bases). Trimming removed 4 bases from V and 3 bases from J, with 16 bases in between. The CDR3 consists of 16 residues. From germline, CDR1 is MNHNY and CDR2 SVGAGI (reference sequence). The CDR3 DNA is TGTGCCAGCAGTTCCCGACCCTTTAGGGGCAAAAACATTCAGTACTTC. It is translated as CASSSRPFRGKNIQYF.

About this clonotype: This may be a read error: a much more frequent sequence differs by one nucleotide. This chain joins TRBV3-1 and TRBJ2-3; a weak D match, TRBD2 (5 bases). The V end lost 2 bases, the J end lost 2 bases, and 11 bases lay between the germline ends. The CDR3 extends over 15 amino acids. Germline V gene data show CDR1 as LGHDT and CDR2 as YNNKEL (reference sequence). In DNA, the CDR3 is TGTGCCAGCAGCCAACTACTAGTGGACACAGATACGCAGTATTTT. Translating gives CASSQLLVDTDTQYF.